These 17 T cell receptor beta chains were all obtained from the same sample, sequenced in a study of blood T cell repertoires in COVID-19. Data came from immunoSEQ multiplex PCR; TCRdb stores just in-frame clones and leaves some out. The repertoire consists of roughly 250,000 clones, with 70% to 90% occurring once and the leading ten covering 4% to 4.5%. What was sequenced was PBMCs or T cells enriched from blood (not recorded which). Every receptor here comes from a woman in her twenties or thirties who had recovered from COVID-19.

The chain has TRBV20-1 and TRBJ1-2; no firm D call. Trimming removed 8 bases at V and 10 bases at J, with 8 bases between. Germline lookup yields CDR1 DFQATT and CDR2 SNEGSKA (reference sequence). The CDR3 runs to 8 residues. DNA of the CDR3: TGCAGTCCTCTACCCTACACCTTC. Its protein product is CSPLPYTF.

The CDR3 is CASSSVAGELFF. The CDR3 DNA is TGTGCCAGCAGCTCGGTCGCCGGGGAGCTGTTTTTT. The J gene is TRBJ2-2, the V gene TRBV5-6, with unresolved D. V was shortened by 3 bases and J by 6 bases, with 6 bases between the two germline ends. This CDR3 has 12 residues. Germline V gene lookup returns CDR1 SGHDT and CDR2 YYEEEE.

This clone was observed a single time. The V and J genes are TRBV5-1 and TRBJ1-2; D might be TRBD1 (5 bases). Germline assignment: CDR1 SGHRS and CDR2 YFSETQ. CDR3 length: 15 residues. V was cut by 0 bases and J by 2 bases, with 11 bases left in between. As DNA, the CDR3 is TGCGCCAGCAGCTTGGAGGGAGGGGCGAACTATGGCTACACCTTC. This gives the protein CASSLEGGANYGYTF.

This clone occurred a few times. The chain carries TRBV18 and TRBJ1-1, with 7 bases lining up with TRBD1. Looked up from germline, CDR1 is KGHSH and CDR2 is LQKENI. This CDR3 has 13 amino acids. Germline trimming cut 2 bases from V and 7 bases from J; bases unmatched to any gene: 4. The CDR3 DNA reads TGTGCCAGCTCACCATGGACAGGCAATGAAGCTTTCTTT. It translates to CASSPWTGNEAFF. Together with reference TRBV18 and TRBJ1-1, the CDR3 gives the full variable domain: NAGVMQNPRHLVRRRGQEARLRCSPMKGHSHVYWYRQLPEEGLKFMVYLQKENIIDESGMPKERFSAEFPKEGPSILRIQQVVRGDSAAYFCASSPWTGNEAFFGQGTRLTVV.

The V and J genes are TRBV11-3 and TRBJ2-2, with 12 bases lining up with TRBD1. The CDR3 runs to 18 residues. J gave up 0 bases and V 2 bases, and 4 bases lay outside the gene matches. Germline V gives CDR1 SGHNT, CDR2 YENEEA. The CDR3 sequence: CASSLLGTGGPNTGELFF. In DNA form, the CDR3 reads TGTGCCAGCAGCTTACTAGGGACAGGGGGCCCGAACACCGGGGAGCTGTTTTTT. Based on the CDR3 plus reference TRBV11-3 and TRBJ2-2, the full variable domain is EAGVVQSPRYKIIEKKQPVAFWCNPISGHNTLYWYLQNLGQGPELLIRYENEEAVDDSQLPKDRFSAERLKGVDSTLKIQPAELGDSAVYLCASSLLGTGGPNTGELFFGEGSRLTVL.

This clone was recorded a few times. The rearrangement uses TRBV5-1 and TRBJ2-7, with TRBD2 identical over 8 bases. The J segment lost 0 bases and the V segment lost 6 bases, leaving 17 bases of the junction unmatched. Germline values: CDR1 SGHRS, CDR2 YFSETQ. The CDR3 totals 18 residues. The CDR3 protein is CASNYGGVAGRSSYEQYF. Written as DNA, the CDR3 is TGCGCCAGCAACTATGGCGGGGTAGCGGGGAGGAGCTCCTACGAGCAGTACTTC. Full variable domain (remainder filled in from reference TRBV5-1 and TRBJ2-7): KAGVTQTPRYLIKTRGQQVTLSCSPISGHRSVSWYQQTPGQGLQFLFEYFSETQRNKGNFPGRFSGRQFSNSRSEMNVSTLELGDSALYLCASNYGGVAGRSSYEQYFGPGTRLTVT.

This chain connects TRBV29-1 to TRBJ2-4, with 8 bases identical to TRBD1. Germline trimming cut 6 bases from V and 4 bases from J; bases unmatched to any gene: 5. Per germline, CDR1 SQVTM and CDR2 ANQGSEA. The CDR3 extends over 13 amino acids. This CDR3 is CSVTGVFKNIQYF. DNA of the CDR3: TGCAGCGTGACAGGGGTGTTTAAAAACATTCAGTACTTC.

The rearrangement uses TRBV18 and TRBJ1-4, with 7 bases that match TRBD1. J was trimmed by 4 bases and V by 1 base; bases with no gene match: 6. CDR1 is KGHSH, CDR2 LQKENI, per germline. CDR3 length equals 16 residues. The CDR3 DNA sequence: TGTGCCAGCTCACCACGACAGGGTGGCGTTAATGAAAAACTGTTTTTT. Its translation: CASSPRQGGVNEKLFF.

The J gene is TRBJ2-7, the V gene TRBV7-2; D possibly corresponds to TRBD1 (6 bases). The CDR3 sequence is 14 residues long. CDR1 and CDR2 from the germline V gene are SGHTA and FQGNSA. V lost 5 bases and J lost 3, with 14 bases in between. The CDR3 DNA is TGTGCCAGCAGCCCTACCTGGACAGTCTACGAGCAGTACTTC. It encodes CASSPTWTVYEQYF.

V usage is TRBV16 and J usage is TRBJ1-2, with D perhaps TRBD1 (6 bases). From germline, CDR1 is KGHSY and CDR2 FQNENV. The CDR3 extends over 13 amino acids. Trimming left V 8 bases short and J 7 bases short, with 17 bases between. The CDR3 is CASRKQGVRGYTF. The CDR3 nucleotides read TGTGCCAGCCGCAAACAGGGTGTCCGTGGCTACACCTTC.

In nucleotides, the CDR3 is TGTGCCAGCAGGTGGGCAGGGGGGACGGAGACCCAGTACTTC. This sequence encodes CASRWAGGTETQYF. The rearrangement joins TRBV6-5 to TRBJ2-5; tentatively, D is TRBD1 (7 bases). CDR1 is MNHEY, CDR2 SVGAGI, per germline. The CDR3 totals 14 residues. The ends were cut back, 6 bases at V and 5 bases at J, with 16 bases in the middle.

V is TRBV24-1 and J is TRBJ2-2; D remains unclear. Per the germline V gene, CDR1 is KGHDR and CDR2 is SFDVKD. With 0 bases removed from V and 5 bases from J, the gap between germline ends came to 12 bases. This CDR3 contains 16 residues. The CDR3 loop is CATSDLRGKRTGELFF. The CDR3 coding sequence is TGTGCCACCAGTGATTTGCGCGGTAAAAGGACCGGGGAGCTGTTTTTT.

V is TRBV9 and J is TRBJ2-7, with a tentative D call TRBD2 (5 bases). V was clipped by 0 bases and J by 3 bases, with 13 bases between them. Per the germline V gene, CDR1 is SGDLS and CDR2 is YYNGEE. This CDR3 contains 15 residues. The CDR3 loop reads CASSVEPGISYEQYF. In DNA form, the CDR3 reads TGTGCCAGCAGCGTAGAACCGGGAATCAGCTACGAGCAGTACTTC.

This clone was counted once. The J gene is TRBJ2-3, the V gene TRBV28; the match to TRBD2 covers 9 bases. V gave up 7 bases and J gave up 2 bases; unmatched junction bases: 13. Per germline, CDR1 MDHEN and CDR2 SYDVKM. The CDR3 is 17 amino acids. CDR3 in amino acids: CASIPAGAGGLTDTQYF. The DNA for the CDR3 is TGTGCCAGCATCCCCGCGGGGGCGGGAGGGCTCACAGATACGCAGTATTTT.

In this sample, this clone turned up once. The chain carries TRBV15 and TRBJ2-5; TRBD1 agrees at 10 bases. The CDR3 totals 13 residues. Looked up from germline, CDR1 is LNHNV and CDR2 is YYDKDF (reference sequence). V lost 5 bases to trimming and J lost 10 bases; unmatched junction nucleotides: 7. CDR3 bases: TGTGCCACCAGCCCAGCGGGGGACAGGGGCCAGTACTTC. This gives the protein CATSPAGDRGQYF.

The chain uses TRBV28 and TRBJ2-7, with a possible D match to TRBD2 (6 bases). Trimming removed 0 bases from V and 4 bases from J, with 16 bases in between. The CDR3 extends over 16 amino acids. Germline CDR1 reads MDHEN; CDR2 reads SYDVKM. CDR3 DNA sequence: TGTGCCAGCAGTTTATGGAGATACCGGGGGAAATACGAGCAGTACTTC. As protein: CASSLWRYRGKYEQYF. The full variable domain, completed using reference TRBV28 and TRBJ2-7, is DVKVTQSSRYLVKRTGEKVFLECVQDMDHENMFWYRQDPGLGLRLIYFSYDVKMKEKGDIPEGYSVSREKKERFSLILESASTNQTSMYLCASSLWRYRGKYEQYFGPGTRLTVT.

The CDR3 protein is CASSSRLAGAYNEQFF. The CDR3 coding sequence is TGTGCCAGCAGTTCCCGACTAGCGGGAGCTTACAATGAGCAGTTCTTC. The chain is built from TRBV6-5 and TRBJ2-1, with 12 bases that match TRBD2. This CDR3 has 16 amino acids. Germline CDR1 reads MNHEY; CDR2 reads SVGAGI. J gave up 4 bases and V 4 bases, and 5 bases lay outside the gene matches.